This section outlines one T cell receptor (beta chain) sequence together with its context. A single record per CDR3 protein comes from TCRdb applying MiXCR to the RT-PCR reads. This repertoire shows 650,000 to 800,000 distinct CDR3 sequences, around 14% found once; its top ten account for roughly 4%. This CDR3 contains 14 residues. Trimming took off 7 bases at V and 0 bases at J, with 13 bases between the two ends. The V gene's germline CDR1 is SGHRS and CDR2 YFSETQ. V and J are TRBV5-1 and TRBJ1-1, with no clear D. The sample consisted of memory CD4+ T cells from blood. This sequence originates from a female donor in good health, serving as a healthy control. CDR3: CASCEQTLNTEAFF. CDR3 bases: TGCGCCAGCTGTGAACAGACCCTGAACACTGAAGCTTTCTTT.